This T cell receptor beta chain was retrieved from a study of spatial heterogeneity in lung cancer (dated by TCRdb to about 2019). As for the study more broadly: Beta-chain transcripts were consistently detected in greater numbers than alpha-chain transcripts, which likely reflected higher beta-chain transcript abundance. In the raw uncorrected reads, each unique combination of TCR and UMI appeared more than ten times on average. The study quantitatively compared TCR alpha and beta repertoires across multiple tumor regions, matched nontumor lung and blood in non-small cell lung cancer. Nonsynonymous mutation counts, determined by whole-exome sequencing of tumor tissue, were related to features of the TCR repertoire. Both alpha and beta chains were TCR-sequenced in 200 to 250 tumor regions, about 64 matched nontumor lung samples and roughly 50 PBMC samples obtained at surgery. What the work shows at the level of the full study, not this receptor alone: Additional single-cell paired TCR alpha and beta sequencing was considered necessary to confirm, at a functional level, the hypothesis that regional TCRs recognize regional mutations. Ubiquitous expanded tumor TCRs were detected in blood more often at tumor resection than at routine follow-up.

From its cysteine to its phenylalanine, the CDR3 spans 15 amino acids. The only DNA kept is the CDR3, 45 bases in frame from the first base. The V end loses 2 bases and the J end loses 2 bases, and a stretch of 12 bases separates them. In the case of this clonotype: The specificity of this receptor is unknown. Base qualities are not provided; no much larger clone lies one nucleotide away. This beta chain is off target for a library built for alpha chains, so its abundance means little.

Receptor libraries were prepared by 5' RACE. For sequencing, a NextSeq 500 was employed. The TCR library protocol attached a unique molecular identifier to each TCR cDNA molecule to allow correction of PCR and sequencing errors. The study's own analysis went as follows. TCR identification, UMI-based error correction and CDR3 extraction were performed with Decombinator tools. TCRs above a frequency of 2 per 1,000, corresponding to the top 1% of the tumor frequency distribution, were defined as expanded. Each repertoire was subsampled 100 times to 5,000 TCRs, after which Renyi diversity was computed with the R vegan package. To build CDR3 similarity networks, amino acid triplet string-kernel similarity was used, and CDR3s were connected when their pairwise similarity was above 0.82. TCRdb reprocessing: public reads trimmed at Q25 with fastp, clones called with MiXCR, in-frame beta chains kept. CDR3 protein duplicates are merged, each entry listing the most common genes and DNA. TCRdb's processing, not the study's, gives the V and J calls here. A total of around 10,000 distinct CDR3 sequences appear in this sample, 3.5% to 4.5% of them only once. The ten biggest clones cover 40% to 60% of the sample.

According to the study, the label for this sample's time point signals: sample taken at primary tumor resection. Whole RNA extracted from tumor and nontumor lung tissue, or from cryopreserved PBMC samples, was used for TCR sequencing without cell sorting. Donors were 70 or so patients with early-stage, untreated non-small cell lung cancer from the lung TRACERx cohort. Patients were selected for TCR sequencing only if sufficient RNA was available from at least two tumor regions. The sample was PBMCs, taken at surgery. The V and J segments used are TRBV12-3 or TRBV12-4 and TRBJ2-5; the D segment could be TRBD2, given 6 matching bases. The receptor was isolated from a female donor with early-stage non-small cell lung cancer. The CDR3 is CASSLRGTDQETQYF. The DNA is as follows: TGTGCCAGCAGTTTACGGGGGACGGATCAAGAGACCCAGTACTTC.